A selection of T cell receptor beta chains follows, all from one sample in a study of cytomegalovirus exposure and HLA in healthy donors. The data were produced by immunoSEQ multiplex PCR, yet TCRdb's version contains in-frame clones alone and is incomplete. The repertoire includes 140,000 or so clones, 89% of them detected once, and 9% sits in the top ten. Material for sequencing was PBMCs. These receptors were taken from a woman between 18 and 29 years old in good health and CMV-seropositive. CDR3s leave out the opening cysteine and the closing phenylalanine or tryptophan. Fields, in order: V gene, CDR3 length, J gene, clone size, CDR3 protein. Not every row has a clone size; where given, it reads once, few, many or a size class.

TRBV5-5	14	TRBJ2-7	-	ASSLDFARVDYEQY
TRBV4-3	12	TRBJ2-1	once	ASGTSGGYNEQF
TRBV9	12	TRBJ2-7	-	ASSVGGGPYEQY
TRBV13	10	TRBJ1-1	once	ASSSEGTEAF
TRBV6-5	11	TRBJ2-7	-	ASGGRGNHEQY
TRBV15	12	TRBJ2-7	-	ATSDSSGSYEQY
TRBV27	12	TRBJ2-6	-	ASRLTSGANVLT
TRBV19	12	TRBJ2-7	-	ASKKGHTAYEQY
TRBV7-6	10	TRBJ1-2	-	ASSLGQGGYT
TRBV4-1	11	TRBJ1-5	-	ASSQDYFQPQH
TRBV18	12	TRBJ1-2	-	ASSPPGGSYGYT
TRBV6-4	12	TRBJ2-1	-	ASAQGAGGNEQF
TRBV5-4	12	TRBJ1-1	-	ASSLKGTTGEAF
TRBV28	11	TRBJ2-7	-	ASSSVAGVEQY
TRBV7-2	17	TRBJ2-7	once	ASSLELRTRLAGAYEQY
TRBV19	11	TRBJ2-1	-	ASSEFGYNEQF
TRBV6-1	14	TRBJ1-2	-	ASSGSKDRGLRGYT
TRBV5-5	12	TRBJ1-3	-	ASSLGGGGNTIY
TRBV2	11	TRBJ2-2	-	ASSLQGTGELF
TRBV12-2	12	TRBJ1-6	once	ASRFLPRGSPLH
TRBV7-6	14	TRBJ2-1	once	ASSLSVGSGYNEQF
TRBV11-2	15	TRBJ1-1	once	ASSLVGSNGGNTEAF
TRBV10-2	11	TRBJ2-1	-	ASTSGGVNEQF
TRBV28	9	TRBJ1-2	-	ASSLHRSYT
TRBV29-1	13	TRBJ1-2	-	SGAGGNGPNYGYT
TRBV23-1	15	TRBJ2-2	-	ASSQSRGFIRTGELF
TRBV2	13	TRBJ1-6	-	ASSGWYRDNSPLH
TRBV5-1	13	TRBJ2-3	-	ASRPGQGATDTQY
TRBV4-1	14	TRBJ1-5	-	ASSQVGRVGNQPQH
TRBV18	13	TRBJ1-5	-	ASSQWGQSNQPQH
TRBV2	11	TRBJ2-5	-	ASHFSGGETQY
TRBV16	15	TRBJ1-4	-	ASSPPQGSVGDEKLF
TRBV5-1	11	TRBJ1-1	once	ASSWGGGTEAF
TRBV10-3	14	TRBJ2-7	-	AISLETGAAGYEQY
TRBV27	12	TRBJ2-3	-	ASSPAGDTHTQY
TRBV2	11	TRBJ2-5	-	ASSGQRQETQY
TRBV28	12	TRBJ2-2	-	ASSRGGSPGELF
TRBV28	14	TRBJ1-5	-	ASSPLRGTGNQPQH
TRBV5-4	18	TRBJ2-3	-	ASSHFGRAGGRPRADTQY
TRBV7-2	12	TRBJ2-7	-	ASSLSGGAYEQY
TRBV6-1	12	TRBJ1-1	-	ASSVKGAGTEAF
TRBV7-9	15	TRBJ2-2	-	ASSPRGDSAIFGELF
TRBV6-5	12	TRBJ1-5	once	ASSYAGRGQPQH
TRBV30	12	TRBJ2-3	-	AWSVGAGMDTQY
TRBV27	14	TRBJ2-3	-	ASSLASIMATDTQY
TRBV18	12	TRBJ2-5	-	ASSPPVSEETQY
TRBV19	14	TRBJ1-5	-	ASTPLTGGHNQPQH
TRBV11-2	13	TRBJ2-7	-	ASSLLAGGIYEQY
TRBV6-5	14	TRBJ1-6	-	ASSYESLETNSPLH
TRBV5-4	15	TRBJ2-3	-	ASSFRAGTSASDTQY
TRBV5-1	14	TRBJ2-5	-	ASSLGQAGGQETQY